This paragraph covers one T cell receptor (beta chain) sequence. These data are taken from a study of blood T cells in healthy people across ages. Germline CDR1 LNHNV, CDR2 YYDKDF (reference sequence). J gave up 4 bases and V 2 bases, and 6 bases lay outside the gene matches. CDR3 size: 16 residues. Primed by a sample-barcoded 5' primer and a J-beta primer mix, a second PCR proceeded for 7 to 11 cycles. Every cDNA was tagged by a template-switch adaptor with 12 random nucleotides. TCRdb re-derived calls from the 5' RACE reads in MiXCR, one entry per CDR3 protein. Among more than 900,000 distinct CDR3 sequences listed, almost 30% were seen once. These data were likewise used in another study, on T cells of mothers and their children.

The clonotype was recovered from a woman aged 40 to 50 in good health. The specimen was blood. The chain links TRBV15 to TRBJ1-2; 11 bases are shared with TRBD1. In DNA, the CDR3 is TGTGCCACCAGCAGAACGGACAGGGGGCCCTCCTATGGCTACACCTTC. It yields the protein CATSRTDRGPSYGYTF.